This T cell receptor beta chain was sequenced for a study of shared clonotypes between healthy human individuals. The V gene lost 3 bases and the J gene lost 0 bases, with 12 bases spanning the gap. The CDR3 sequence is 15 residues long. The V gene's germline CDR1 is SGHVS and CDR2 FQNEAQ. As processed by the authors: ImmunoSEQ sequences covered only the junction and lacked quality scores; filtering therefore differed. TCRdb keeps only in-frame clones here, not all; method: immunoSEQ multiplex PCR. V, J and clone size are those of that table, while D and trimming were read from the DNA. The sample yields 2 million to 2.5 million clones, about 94% seen once.

This receptor was identified in a man younger than 30 in good health. The V call is TRBV7-8, the J call TRBJ2-7; D is perhaps TRBD1 or TRBD2 (5 bases each). Specimen: naive CD4+ T cells sorted from blood. Subset noted: CD45RA+ positively selected. The CDR3 is CASSFGGFNSYEQYF. CDR3 DNA: TGTGCCAGCAGCTTTGGGGGATTCAACTCCTACGAGCAGTACTTC. Based on the CDR3 plus reference TRBV7-8 and TRBJ2-7, the full variable domain is GAGVSQSPRYKVAKRGQDVALRCDPISGHVSLFWYQQALGQGPEFLTYFQNEAQLDKSGLPSDRFFAERPEGSVSTLKIQRTQQEDSAVYLCASSFGGFNSYEQYFGPGTRLTVT.